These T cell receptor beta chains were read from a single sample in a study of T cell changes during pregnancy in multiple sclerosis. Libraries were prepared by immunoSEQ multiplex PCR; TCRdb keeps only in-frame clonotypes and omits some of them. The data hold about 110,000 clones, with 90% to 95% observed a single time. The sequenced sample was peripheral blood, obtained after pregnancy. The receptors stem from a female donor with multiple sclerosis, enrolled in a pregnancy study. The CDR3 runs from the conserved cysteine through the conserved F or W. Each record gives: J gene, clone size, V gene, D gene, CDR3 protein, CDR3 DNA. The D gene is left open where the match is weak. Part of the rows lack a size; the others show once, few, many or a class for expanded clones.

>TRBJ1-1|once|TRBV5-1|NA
CASNLTPGHKNTEAFF
TGCGCCAGCAACCTGACACCGGGACACAAGAACACTGAAGCTTTCTTT
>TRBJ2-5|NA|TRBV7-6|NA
CASRILGGGAETQYF
TGTGCCAGCAGAATCCTGGGGGGTGGGGCAGAGACCCAGTACTTC
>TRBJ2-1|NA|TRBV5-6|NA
CASSSGSSYNEQFF
TGTGCCAGCAGTTCGGGATCCTCTTACAATGAGCAGTTCTTC
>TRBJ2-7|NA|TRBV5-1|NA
CASSAPDSYEQYF
TGCGCCAGCAGCGCCCCGGACAGCTACGAGCAGTACTTC
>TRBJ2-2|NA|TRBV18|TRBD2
CASSRGTIETGELFF
TGTGCCAGCTCACGGGGGACTATTGAAACCGGGGAGCTGTTTTTT
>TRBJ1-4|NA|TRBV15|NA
CATRSADGRESEKLFF
TGTGCCACCAGGAGTGCCGACGGGAGGGAGAGTGAAAAACTGTTTTTT
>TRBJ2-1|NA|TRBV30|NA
CAWSVQGPYNEQFF
TGTGCCTGGAGTGTACAGGGACCCTACAATGAGCAGTTCTTC
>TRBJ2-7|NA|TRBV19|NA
CASSIGKGDGYEQYF
TGTGCCAGTAGTATAGGAAAGGGGGACGGCTACGAGCAGTACTTC
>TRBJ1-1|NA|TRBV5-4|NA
CASSWGGVGANTEAFF
TGTGCCAGCAGCTGGGGGGGAGTAGGGGCCAACACTGAAGCTTTCTTT
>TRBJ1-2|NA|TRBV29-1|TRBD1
CSAGDSSYYGYTF
TGCAGCGCGGGGGACAGCTCCTACTATGGCTACACCTTC
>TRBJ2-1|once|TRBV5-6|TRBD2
CASSAGDGSYNEQFF
TGTGCCAGCAGCGCGGGAGACGGCTCCTACAATGAGCAGTTCTTC